A single sample gave rise to the 18 T cell receptor beta chains below, sequenced in a study of sequential checkpoint blockade in melanoma. The repertoire was sequenced with immunoSEQ multiplex PCR; TCRdb's copy has only in-frame clones and lacks some. This table has 37,000 or so clones, roughly 32% appearing once. Treatment denoted: randomized to nivolumab then ipilimumab (arm A) or the reverse (arm B). The sample consisted of tumor tissue (inferred from file names), taken from a patient given nivolumab and ipilimumab in sequence. These receptors were taken from a human donor with melanoma.

The V and J genes are TRBV19 and TRBJ2-7, with D possibly TRBD1 on 7 matching bases. The CDR3 length is 13 residues. The germline V gene has CDR1 LNHDA and CDR2 SQIVND (reference sequence). Trimming took 8 bases from V and 4 from J, leaving 15 bases between them. The CDR3 DNA reads TGTGCCAGTGGCGGGCAGGGGGGTTACGAGCAGTACTTC. This codes for CASGGQGGYEQYF.

This clone has more than one count but fewer than ten. V and J are TRBV11-3 and TRBJ2-7; 9 nucleotides align to TRBD2. V lost 5 bases and J lost 6; bases outside the gene matches: 8. This CDR3 is 14 amino acids long. Germline V gene data show CDR1 as SGHNT and CDR2 as YENEEA. Here the CDR3 reads CASSPRRGGLEQYF. DNA for the CDR3: TGTGCCAGCAGCCCCAGGCGGGGGGGCCTCGAGCAGTACTTC.

This clone was counted a few times. The CDR3 protein is CASSRGYNSPLHF. CDR3 DNA: TGTGCCAGCAGCCGAGGCTATAATTCACCCCTCCACTTT. The V and J genes are TRBV6-8 and TRBJ1-6; D is unclear. Germline lookup yields CDR1 MNHGY and CDR2 SAAAGT. CDR3 length: 13 residues. Trimming left V 6 bases short and J 3 bases short, with 6 bases between.

This sequence joins TRBV28 and TRBJ1-1; maybe TRBD1 (5 bases). Trimming cost V 5 bases and J 4 bases, with 23 bases left between them. CDR1 and CDR2 from the germline V gene are MDHEN and SYDVKM. The CDR3 totals 17 residues. CDR3 nucleotides: TGTGCCAGCAGTACTGAATCGGGGCGATGGAAGCTCACTGAAGCTTTCTTT. Protein: CASSTESGRWKLTEAFF.

The rearrangement uses TRBV11-3 and TRBJ2-3, with 11 bases matching TRBD2. CDR1 is SGHNT, CDR2 YENEEA, per germline. CDR3 length equals 17 residues. The ends lost 2 bases at V and 0 bases at J; junction bases unmatched: 4. The CDR3 DNA reads TGTGCCAGCAGCTTATCTAGCGGGGGGCCTAGCACAGATACGCAGTATTTT. Protein product: CASSLSSGGPSTDTQYF. The full variable domain, its missing parts supplied by reference TRBV11-3 and TRBJ2-3, is EAGVVQSPRYKIIEKKQPVAFWCNPISGHNTLYWYLQNLGQGPELLIRYENEEAVDDSQLPKDRFSAERLKGVDSTLKIQPAELGDSAVYLCASSLSSGGPSTDTQYFGPGTRLTVL.

This clone appeared a few times. Here the CDR3 reads CASSYSTDGRGKLFF. CDR3 in DNA: TGTGCCAGCAGTTACTCCACGGACGGACGAGGGAAACTGTTTTTT. This chain connects TRBV6-8 to TRBJ1-4, with D uncertain. The CDR3 length is 15 residues. Trimming took off 0 bases at V and 11 bases at J, with 16 bases between the two ends. Germline V CDR1 and CDR2: MNHGY, SAAAGT.

The V gene is TRBV30, the J gene TRBJ1-3; D possibly corresponds to TRBD1 (5 bases). The V end was cut by 4 bases, the J end by 6 bases, with 10 bases between. Germline V gene lookup returns CDR1 GTSNPN and CDR2 SVGIG (reference sequence). This CDR3 is 12 amino acids long. The CDR3 bases are TGTGCCTGGACGCGACAGACAAACACCATATATTTT. This encodes CAWTRQTNTIYF.

In this sample, this clone turned up a few times. This CDR3 is CARNRETSPYEQYF. The CDR3 nucleotides are TGTGCCAGGAACCGGGAGACTAGTCCCTACGAGCAGTACTTC. The rearrangement uses TRBV6-8 and TRBJ2-7, with a tentative D call TRBD2 (6 bases). The CDR3 sequence is 14 residues long. Germline V gene lookup returns CDR1 MNHGY and CDR2 SAAAGT. V dropped 9 bases and J dropped 2 bases, with 17 bases sitting between them.

This chain uses TRBV15 with TRBJ1-5; D is uncertain. The CDR3 extends over 14 amino acids. The germline V gene has CDR1 LNHNV and CDR2 YYDKDF (reference sequence). The V end lost 5 bases, the J end lost 3 bases, and 11 bases lay between the germline ends. The CDR3 is CATSLDGINQPQHF. DNA for the CDR3: TGTGCCACCAGCTTGGACGGGATCAATCAGCCCCAGCATTTT.

This clone appeared a few times. The rearrangement uses TRBV6-8 and TRBJ1-1; perhaps TRBD1 as D (6 bases). The CDR3 has 13 amino acids. Germline V lookup: CDR1 MNHGY, CDR2 SAAAGT. With 8 bases removed from V and 0 bases from J, the gap between germline ends came to 10 bases. CDR3 amino acids: CASSRTVNTEAFF. For the CDR3, the DNA is TGTGCCAGCTCCCGGACAGTGAACACTGAAGCTTTCTTT.

The chain employs TRBV14 and TRBJ2-7; 9 bases match TRBD1. The germline V gene encodes CDR1 SGHDN and CDR2 FVKESK. Trimming cost V 0 bases and J 2 bases; bases outside gene matches: 2. The CDR3 has 15 amino acids. CDR3 DNA: TGTGCCAGCAGCCAAGACGGGACAGGGCCCTACGAGCAGTACTTC. Translated, it gives CASSQDGTGPYEQYF.

The chain links TRBV6-8 to TRBJ2-7; TRBD2 is a possible D gene (5 bases). This CDR3 contains 13 residues. Germline V gene lookup returns CDR1 MNHGY and CDR2 SAAAGT. V lost 7 bases and J lost 0, with 10 bases in between. The CDR3 reads CASIAGYSYEQYF. The CDR3 DNA follows: TGTGCCAGCATTGCGGGCTACTCCTACGAGCAGTACTTC.

In its sample, this clone was seen a few times. The chain joins TRBV30 to TRBJ1-5, with TRBD1 matching 10 bases. This CDR3 contains 18 residues. The germline CDR1 and CDR2 sequences are GTSNPN and SVGIG (reference sequence). Trimming took 0 bases from V and 0 from J; bases not matched to a gene: 8. CDR3 residues: CAWSVGDRGVYSNQPQHF. DNA for the CDR3: TGTGCCTGGAGTGTAGGGGACAGGGGCGTTTATAGCAATCAGCCCCAGCATTTT.

The chain combines TRBV19 with TRBJ2-3, with 8 positions matching TRBD1. Looked up from germline, CDR1 is LNHDA and CDR2 is SQIVND (reference sequence). CDR3 size: 14 residues. The CDR3 sequence is CAPGTGGRTDTQYF. The CDR3 coding sequence is TGTGCTCCGGGTACAGGGGGTAGGACAGATACGCAGTATTTT.

This clone occurred a few times. The chain uses TRBV6-8 and TRBJ1-5, with 7 bases fitting TRBD1. The CDR3 extends over 18 amino acids. From germline, CDR1 is MNHGY and CDR2 SAAAGT. V was clipped by 0 bases and J by 5 bases; unmatched bases: 13. The CDR3 coding sequence is TGTGCCAGCAGTTACTCGACCCCCCTGGACAGGCGTCATCAGCCCCAGCATTTT. Amino acids: CASSYSTPLDRRHQPQHF.

A remark on this clone: The junction and the germline gene differ at one end; a read error may be behind it. This chain links TRBV6-8 with TRBJ2-1, with 9 bases identical to TRBD1. This CDR3 region has 13 residues. In germline, CDR1 is MNHGY, CDR2 SAAAGT. DNA of the CDR3: TGTGCCATCAGTGGGGACAGGGAGGTTGAGCAGTTCTTC. Encoded protein: CAISGDREVEQFF.

The chain joins TRBV5-1 to TRBJ2-5, with TRBD1 matching over 7 bases. V dropped 0 bases and J dropped 5; count of bases not matched to a gene: 4. From germline, CDR1 is SGHRS and CDR2 YFSETQ. The CDR3 is made up of 14 amino acids. The CDR3 protein is CASSLDRGGETQYF. The DNA for the CDR3 is TGCGCCAGCAGCTTGGACAGGGGCGGGGAGACCCAGTACTTC.

This clone was detected only a few times. This sequence joins TRBV11-3 and TRBJ2-3; maybe TRBD1 (5 bases). Trimming cost V 3 bases and J 4 bases, with 14 bases left between them. The germline gives CDR1 SGHNT, CDR2 YENEEA. The CDR3 loop spans 15 amino acids. CDR3 loop: CASSLGRGWADTQYF. Written as DNA, the CDR3 is TGTGCCAGCAGCTTGGGAAGGGGTTGGGCAGATACGCAGTATTTT.